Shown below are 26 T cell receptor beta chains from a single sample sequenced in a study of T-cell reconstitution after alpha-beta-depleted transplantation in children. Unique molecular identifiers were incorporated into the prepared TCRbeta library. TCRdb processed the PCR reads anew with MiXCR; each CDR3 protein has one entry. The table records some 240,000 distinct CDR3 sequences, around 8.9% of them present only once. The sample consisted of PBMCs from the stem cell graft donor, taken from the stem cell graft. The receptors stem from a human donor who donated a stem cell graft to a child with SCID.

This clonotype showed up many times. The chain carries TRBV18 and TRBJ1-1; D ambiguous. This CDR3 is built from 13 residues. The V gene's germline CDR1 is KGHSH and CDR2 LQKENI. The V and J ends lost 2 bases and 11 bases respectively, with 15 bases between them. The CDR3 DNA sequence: TGTGCCAGCTCACCAGGTTTCGAGGCTGGGGCTTTCTTT. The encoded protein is CASSPGFEAGAFF. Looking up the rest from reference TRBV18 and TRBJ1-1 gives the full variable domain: NAGVMQNPRHLVRRRGQEARLRCSPMKGHSHVYWYRQLPEEGLKFMVYLQKENIIDESGMPKERFSAEFPKEGPSILRIQQVVRGDSAAYFCASSPGFEAGAFFGQGTRLTVV.

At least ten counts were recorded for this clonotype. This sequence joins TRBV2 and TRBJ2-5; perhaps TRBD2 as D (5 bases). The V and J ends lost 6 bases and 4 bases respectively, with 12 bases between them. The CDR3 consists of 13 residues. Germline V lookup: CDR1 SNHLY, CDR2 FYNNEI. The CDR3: CASSAERAETQYF. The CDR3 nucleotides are TGTGCCAGCAGCGCTGAGAGGGCAGAGACCCAGTACTTC.

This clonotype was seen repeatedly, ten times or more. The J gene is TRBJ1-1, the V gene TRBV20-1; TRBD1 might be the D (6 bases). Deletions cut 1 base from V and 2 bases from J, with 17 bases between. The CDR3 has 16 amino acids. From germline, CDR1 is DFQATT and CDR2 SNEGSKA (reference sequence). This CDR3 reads CSARVRGRLGNTEAFF. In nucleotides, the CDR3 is TGCAGTGCTAGAGTGAGGGGGAGGCTAGGCAACACTGAAGCTTTCTTT.

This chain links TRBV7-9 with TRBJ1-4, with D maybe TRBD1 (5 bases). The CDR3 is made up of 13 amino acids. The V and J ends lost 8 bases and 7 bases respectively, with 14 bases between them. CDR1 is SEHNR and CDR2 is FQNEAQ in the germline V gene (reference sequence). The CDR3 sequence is CASGPGGFEKLFF. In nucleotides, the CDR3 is TGTGCCAGCGGCCCCGGGGGTTTTGAAAAACTGTTTTTT.

The CDR3: CASVGGGPDTQYF. Here the CDR3 DNA reads TGTGCCAGCGTCGGCGGGGGACCAGATACGCAGTATTTT. The chain combines TRBV7-9 with TRBJ2-3, with TRBD2 matching over 7 bases. This CDR3 has 13 amino acids. Germline assignment: CDR1 SEHNR and CDR2 FQNEAQ (reference sequence). V gave up 8 bases and J gave up 4 bases; unmatched junction bases: 6.

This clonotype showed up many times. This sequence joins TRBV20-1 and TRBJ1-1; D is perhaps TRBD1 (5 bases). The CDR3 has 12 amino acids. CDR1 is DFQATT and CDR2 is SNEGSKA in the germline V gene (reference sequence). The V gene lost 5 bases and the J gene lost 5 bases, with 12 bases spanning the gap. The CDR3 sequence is CSASPGGTEAFF. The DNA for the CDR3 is TGCAGTGCTTCGCCGGGGGGAACTGAAGCTTTCTTT.

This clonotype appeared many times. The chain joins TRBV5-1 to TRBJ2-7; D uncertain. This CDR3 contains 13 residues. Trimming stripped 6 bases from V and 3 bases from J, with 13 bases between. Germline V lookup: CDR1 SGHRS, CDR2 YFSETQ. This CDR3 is CASTTPPYYEQYF. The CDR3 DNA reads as TGCGCCAGCACTACCCCCCCATACTACGAGCAGTACTTC.

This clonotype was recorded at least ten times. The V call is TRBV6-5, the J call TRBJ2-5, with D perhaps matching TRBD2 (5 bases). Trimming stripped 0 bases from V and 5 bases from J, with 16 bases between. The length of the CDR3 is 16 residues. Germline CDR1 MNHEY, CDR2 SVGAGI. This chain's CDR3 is CASSYSREGRGETQYF. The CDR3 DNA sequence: TGTGCCAGCAGTTACTCTAGAGAGGGTCGTGGTGAGACCCAGTACTTC.

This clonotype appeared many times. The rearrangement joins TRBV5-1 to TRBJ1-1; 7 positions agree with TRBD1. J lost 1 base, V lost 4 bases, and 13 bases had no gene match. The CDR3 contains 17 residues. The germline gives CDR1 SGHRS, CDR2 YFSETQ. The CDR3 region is CASSPLRPGTENTEAFF. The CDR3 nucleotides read TGCGCCAGCAGCCCACTACGTCCCGGGACAGAGAACACTGAAGCTTTCTTT.

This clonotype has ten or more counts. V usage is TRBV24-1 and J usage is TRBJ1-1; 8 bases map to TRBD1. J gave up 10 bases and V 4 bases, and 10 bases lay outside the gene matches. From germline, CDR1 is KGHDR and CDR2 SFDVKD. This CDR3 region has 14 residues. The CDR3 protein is CATSDPGQGAGAFF. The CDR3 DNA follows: TGTGCCACCAGTGACCCCGGACAGGGAGCGGGAGCTTTCTTT.

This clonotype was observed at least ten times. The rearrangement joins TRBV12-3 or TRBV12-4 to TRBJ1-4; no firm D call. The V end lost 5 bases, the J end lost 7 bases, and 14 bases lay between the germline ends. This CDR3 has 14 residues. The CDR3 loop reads CASSADGFFEKLFF. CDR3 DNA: TGTGCCAGCAGTGCCGACGGTTTTTTTGAAAAACTGTTTTTT.

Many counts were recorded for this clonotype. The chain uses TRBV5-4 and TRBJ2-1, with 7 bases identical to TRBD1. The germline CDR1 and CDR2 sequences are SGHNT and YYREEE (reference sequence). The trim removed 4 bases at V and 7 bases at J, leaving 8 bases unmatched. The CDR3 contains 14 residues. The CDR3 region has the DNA TGTGCCAGCAGCCTCTCGGGACAGCGTAATGAGCAGTTCTTC. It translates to CASSLSGQRNEQFF.

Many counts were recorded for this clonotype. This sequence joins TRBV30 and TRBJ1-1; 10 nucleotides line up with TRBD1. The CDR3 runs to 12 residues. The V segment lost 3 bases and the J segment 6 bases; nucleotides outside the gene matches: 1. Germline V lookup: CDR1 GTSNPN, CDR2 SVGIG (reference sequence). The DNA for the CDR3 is TGTGCCTGGAGCGGGACAGGGGCTGAAGCTTTCTTT. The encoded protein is CAWSGTGAEAFF. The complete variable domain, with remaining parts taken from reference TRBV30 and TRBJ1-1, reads SQTIHQWPATLVQPVGSPLSLECTVEGTSNPNLYWYRQAAGRGLQLLFYSVGIGQISSEVPQNLSASRPQDRQFILSSKKLLLSDSGFYLCAWSGTGAEAFFGQGTRLTVV.

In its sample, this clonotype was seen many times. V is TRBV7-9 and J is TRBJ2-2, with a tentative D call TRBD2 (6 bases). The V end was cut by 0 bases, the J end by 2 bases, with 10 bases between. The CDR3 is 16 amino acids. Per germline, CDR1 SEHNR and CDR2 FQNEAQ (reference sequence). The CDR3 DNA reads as TGTGCCAGCAGCTTAGCGGCGGGGTTAAACACCGGGGAGCTGTTTTTT. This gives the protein CASSLAAGLNTGELFF.

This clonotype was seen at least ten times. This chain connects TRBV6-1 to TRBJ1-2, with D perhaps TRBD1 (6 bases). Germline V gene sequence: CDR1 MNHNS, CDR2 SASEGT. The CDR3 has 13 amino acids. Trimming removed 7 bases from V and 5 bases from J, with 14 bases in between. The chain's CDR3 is CASTPGQLYGYTF. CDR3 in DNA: TGTGCCAGCACCCCTGGACAGTTATATGGCTACACCTTC.

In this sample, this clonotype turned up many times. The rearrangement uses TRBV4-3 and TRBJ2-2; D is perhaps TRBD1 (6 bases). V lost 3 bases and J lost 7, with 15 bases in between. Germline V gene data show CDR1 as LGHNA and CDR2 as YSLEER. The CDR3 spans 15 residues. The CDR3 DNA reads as TGCGCCAGCAGCCATCTACAGGGATCCGGCGGGGAGCTGTTTTTT. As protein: CASSHLQGSGGELFF.

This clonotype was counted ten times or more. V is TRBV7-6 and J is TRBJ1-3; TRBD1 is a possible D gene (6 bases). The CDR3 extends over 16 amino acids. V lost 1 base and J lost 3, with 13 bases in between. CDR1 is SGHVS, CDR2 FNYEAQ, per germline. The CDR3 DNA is TGTGCCAGCAGCTTAGTTGGGGGCTCGGGTGGAAACACCATATATTTT. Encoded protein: CASSLVGGSGGNTIYF.

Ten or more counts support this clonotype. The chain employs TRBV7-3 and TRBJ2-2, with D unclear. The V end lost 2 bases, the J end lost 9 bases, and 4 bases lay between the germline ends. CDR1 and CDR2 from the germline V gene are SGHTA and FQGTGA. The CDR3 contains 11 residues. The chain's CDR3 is CASSLGRELFF. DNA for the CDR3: TGTGCCAGCAGCTTAGGCCGGGAGCTGTTTTTT.

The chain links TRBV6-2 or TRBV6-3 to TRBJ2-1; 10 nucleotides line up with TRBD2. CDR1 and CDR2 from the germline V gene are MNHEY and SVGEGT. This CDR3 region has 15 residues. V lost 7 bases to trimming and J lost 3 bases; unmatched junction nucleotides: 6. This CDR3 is CASTLSGGVYNEQFF. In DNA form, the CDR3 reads TGTGCCAGCACCCTAAGCGGGGGGGTCTACAATGAGCAGTTCTTC.

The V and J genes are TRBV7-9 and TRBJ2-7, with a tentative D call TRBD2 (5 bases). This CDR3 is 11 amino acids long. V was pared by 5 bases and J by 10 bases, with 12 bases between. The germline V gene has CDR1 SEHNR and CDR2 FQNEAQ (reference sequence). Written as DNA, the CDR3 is TGTGCCAGCAGCCCCACTAGAATACAGTACTTC. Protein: CASSPTRIQYF.

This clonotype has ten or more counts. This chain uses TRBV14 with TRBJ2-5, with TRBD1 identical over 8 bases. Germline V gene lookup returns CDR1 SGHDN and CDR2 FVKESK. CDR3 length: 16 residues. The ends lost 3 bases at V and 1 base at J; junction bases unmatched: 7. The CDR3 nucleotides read TGTGCCAGCAGCCATGACAGGGGCAGAACCCAAGAGACCCAGTACTTC. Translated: CASSHDRGRTQETQYF. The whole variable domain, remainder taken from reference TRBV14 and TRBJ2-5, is EAGVTQFPSHSVIEKGQTVTLRCDPISGHDNLYWYRRVMGKEIKFLLHFVKESKQDESGMPNNRFLAERTGGTYSTLKVQPAELEDSGVYFCASSHDRGRTQETQYFGPGTRLLVL.

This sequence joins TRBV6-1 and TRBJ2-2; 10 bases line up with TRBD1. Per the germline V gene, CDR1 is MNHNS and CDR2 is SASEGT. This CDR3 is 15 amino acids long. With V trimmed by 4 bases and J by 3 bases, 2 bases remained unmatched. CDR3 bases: TGTGCCAGCAGTGGGGGACAGGGGCACACCGGGGAGCTGTTTTTT. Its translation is CASSGGQGHTGELFF.

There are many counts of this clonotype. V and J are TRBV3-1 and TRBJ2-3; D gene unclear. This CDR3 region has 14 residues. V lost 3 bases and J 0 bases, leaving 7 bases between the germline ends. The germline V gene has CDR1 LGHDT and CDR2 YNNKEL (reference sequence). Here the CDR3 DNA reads TGTGCCAGCAGCCAGGACCCTAGCACAGATACGCAGTATTTT. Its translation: CASSQDPSTDTQYF.

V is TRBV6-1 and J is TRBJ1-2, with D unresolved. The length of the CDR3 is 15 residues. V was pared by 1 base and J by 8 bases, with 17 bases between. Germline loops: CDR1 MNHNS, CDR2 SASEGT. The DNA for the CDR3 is TGTGCCAGCAGTGAAGACCGGACCCTCACGGGGGGCTACACCTTC. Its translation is CASSEDRTLTGGYTF.

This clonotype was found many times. This CDR3 reads CASHTEGGRWAGELFF. CDR3 DNA sequence: TGTGCCAGCCATACTGAGGGGGGGCGGTGGGCCGGGGAGCTGTTTTTT. The rearrangement links TRBV7-8 to TRBJ2-2, with D tentatively TRBD2 (7 bases). The germline V gene encodes CDR1 SGHVS and CDR2 FQNEAQ. The CDR3 runs 16 residues. Deletions cut 8 bases from V and 6 bases from J, with 22 bases between.

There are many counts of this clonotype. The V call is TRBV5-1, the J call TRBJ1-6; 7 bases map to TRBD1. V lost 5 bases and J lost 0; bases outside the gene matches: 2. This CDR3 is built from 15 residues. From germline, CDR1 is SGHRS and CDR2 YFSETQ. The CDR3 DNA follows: TGCGCCAGCAGATGGGACAGCTCCTATAATTCACCCCTCCACTTT. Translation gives CASRWDSSYNSPLHF.